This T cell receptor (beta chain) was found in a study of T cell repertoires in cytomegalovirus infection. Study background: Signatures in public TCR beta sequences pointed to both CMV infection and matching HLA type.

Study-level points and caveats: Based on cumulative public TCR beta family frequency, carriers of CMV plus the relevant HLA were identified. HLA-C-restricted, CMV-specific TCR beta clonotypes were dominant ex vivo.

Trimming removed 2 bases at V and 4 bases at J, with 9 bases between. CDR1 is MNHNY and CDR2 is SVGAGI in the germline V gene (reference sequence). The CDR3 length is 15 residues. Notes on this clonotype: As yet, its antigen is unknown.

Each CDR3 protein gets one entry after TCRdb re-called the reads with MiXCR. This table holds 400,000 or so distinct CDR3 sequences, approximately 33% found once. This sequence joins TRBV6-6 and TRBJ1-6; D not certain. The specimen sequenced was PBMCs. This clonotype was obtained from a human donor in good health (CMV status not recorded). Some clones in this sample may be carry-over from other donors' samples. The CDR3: CASSYQDGYNSPLHF. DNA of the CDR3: TGTGCCAGCAGTTACCAGGACGGTTATAATTCACCCCTCCACTTT.